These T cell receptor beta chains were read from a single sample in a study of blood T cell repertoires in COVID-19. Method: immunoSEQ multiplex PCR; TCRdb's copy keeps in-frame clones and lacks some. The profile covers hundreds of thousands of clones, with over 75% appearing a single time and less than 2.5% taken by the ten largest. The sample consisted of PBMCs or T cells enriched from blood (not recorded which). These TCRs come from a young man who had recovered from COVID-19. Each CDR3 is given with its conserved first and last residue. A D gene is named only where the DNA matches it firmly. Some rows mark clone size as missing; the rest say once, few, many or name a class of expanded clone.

DNA: TGTGCCAGCAGCTTAGCCTCGGGGGGCTGGGGCACTGAAGCTTTCTTT; CDR3: CASSLASGGWGTEAFF; size: NA; D: NA; V: TRBV11-2; J: TRBJ1-1
DNA: TGTGCCAGCTCACCAATCAGGACAGGGAATCAGCCCCAGCATTTT; CDR3: CASSPIRTGNQPQHF; size: NA; D: TRBD1; V: TRBV18; J: TRBJ1-5
DNA: TGTGCCACCAGCAGCGGGGGGACCCAAGAGACCCAGTACTTC; CDR3: CATSSGGTQETQYF; size: NA; D: TRBD2; V: TRBV15; J: TRBJ2-5
DNA: TGTGCCTGGAGTGTACATGGGGGGGGCTATGGCTACACCTTC; CDR3: CAWSVHGGGYGYTF; size: NA; D: NA; V: TRBV30; J: TRBJ1-2
DNA: TGTGCCTGGATCGCGGACAGGGGGATTCATATGAACACTGAAGCTTTCTTT; CDR3: CAWIADRGIHMNTEAFF; size: once; D: TRBD1; V: TRBV30; J: TRBJ1-1
DNA: TGTGCCAGCAGCTTAGATGCAGTGCCGTACTTC; CDR3: CASSLDAVPYF; size: NA; D: NA; V: TRBV7-9; J: TRBJ2-7
DNA: TGTGCCAGCAGCTTAGGGGTCGGGGGAAACACCATATATTTT; CDR3: CASSLGVGGNTIYF; size: once; D: NA; V: TRBV7-8; J: TRBJ1-3
DNA: TGTGCCAGCAGCTCTCAAACAGGGGACGAGCAGTACTTC; CDR3: CASSSQTGDEQYF; size: NA; D: TRBD1; V: TRBV11-2; J: TRBJ2-7
DNA: TGTGCCAGTAGTATAGGGGGCAGGATAGTCACTGAAGCTTTCTTT; CDR3: CASSIGGRIVTEAFF; size: NA; D: NA; V: TRBV19; J: TRBJ1-1
DNA: TGTGCCAGTAGTACCTCCGGGACAGGGTTTGGAAACACCATATATTTT; CDR3: CASSTSGTGFGNTIYF; size: NA; D: TRBD1; V: TRBV19; J: TRBJ1-3
DNA: TGCGCCAGCGCTTCGGGGGAAATCGATGAGCAGTTCTTC; CDR3: CASASGEIDEQFF; size: NA; D: NA; V: TRBV5-1; J: TRBJ2-1
DNA: TGTGCCAGCACAGGCGGGGGAAATCAGCCCCAGCATTTT; CDR3: CASTGGGNQPQHF; size: once; D: NA; V: TRBV18; J: TRBJ1-5
DNA: TGTGCCAGCAGCGGAGGCGATAGCAATCAGCCCCAGCATTTT; CDR3: CASSGGDSNQPQHF; size: NA; D: NA; V: TRBV9; J: TRBJ1-5
DNA: TGTGCCAGCAGTTCGGGACAGGGGGCATACGAGCAGTACTTC; CDR3: CASSSGQGAYEQYF; size: once; D: TRBD1; V: TRBV11-2; J: TRBJ2-7
DNA: TGTGCCAGCAGGTTTGGGACAGGGGGCTTGCTTCTTTCAGAAGCTTTCTTT; CDR3: CASRFGTGGLLLSEAFF; size: NA; D: TRBD1; V: TRBV7-8; J: TRBJ1-1
DNA: TGTGCCAGCAGCTTAGGAAGAGGGTCGGCTAATGAAAAACTGTTTTTT; CDR3: CASSLGRGSANEKLFF; size: NA; D: NA; V: TRBV7-8; J: TRBJ1-4
DNA: TGTGCCAGCAGCCCGGGACAGACTAACTATGGCTACACCTTC; CDR3: CASSPGQTNYGYTF; size: NA; D: TRBD1; V: TRBV5-4; J: TRBJ1-2
DNA: TGTGCCCGTGACAGGGGGCCCAACACTGAAGCTTTCTTT; CDR3: CARDRGPNTEAFF; size: NA; D: TRBD1; V: TRBV30; J: TRBJ1-1
DNA: TGCGCCAGCAAAGGTAGCGGCTCCTACAATGAGCAGTTCTTC; CDR3: CASKGSGSYNEQFF; size: NA; D: NA; V: TRBV5-1; J: TRBJ2-1
DNA: TGTGCCAGCAGTCCTTCCGGAGAGACCCAGTACTTC; CDR3: CASSPSGETQYF; size: NA; D: NA; V: TRBV7-9; J: TRBJ2-5
DNA: TGTGCCACCACGGGACAAACGAACACTGAAGCTTTCTTT; CDR3: CATTGQTNTEAFF; size: NA; D: NA; V: TRBV28; J: TRBJ1-1
DNA: TGTGCCAGCAGTCGGACAGGGACAAGGCCCCAGCATTTT; CDR3: CASSRTGTRPQHF; size: NA; D: TRBD1; V: TRBV13; J: TRBJ1-5
DNA: TGTGCCAGCAGCCAACAATTCTTAGTCTCCTACGAGCAGTACTTC; CDR3: CASSQQFLVSYEQYF; size: NA; D: NA; V: TRBV4-2; J: TRBJ2-7
DNA: TGTGCCTGGAGTGCGCCAGGGTCGCACTCTGGAAACACCATATATTTT; CDR3: CAWSAPGSHSGNTIYF; size: NA; D: NA; V: TRBV30; J: TRBJ1-3
DNA: TGTGCCAGCAGCTTAGGGCCGGGGATATACAATGAGCAGTTCTTC; CDR3: CASSLGPGIYNEQFF; size: NA; D: NA; V: TRBV7-2; J: TRBJ2-1
DNA: TGTGCCAGCAGCGTCGGAGCAGAAGAGACCCAGTACTTC; CDR3: CASSVGAEETQYF; size: NA; D: NA; V: TRBV9; J: TRBJ2-5
DNA: TGTGCCAGCAGACAGACACGGATGGGAAACACCATATATTTT; CDR3: CASRQTRMGNTIYF; size: NA; D: NA; V: TRBV6-5; J: TRBJ1-3
DNA: TGTGCCAGCAACGAGAGGGACATCTATGGCTACACCTTC; CDR3: CASNERDIYGYTF; size: NA; D: NA; V: TRBV7-9; J: TRBJ1-2
DNA: TGTGCCAGCAGCCAAGAACCTCCCCGGGACAGGGGCCGTAATGAGCAGTTCTTC; CDR3: CASSQEPPRDRGRNEQFF; size: NA; D: TRBD1; V: TRBV4-2; J: TRBJ2-1
DNA: TGTGCCAGCTCACCGGTGACAGGGGTAAGCCCTGATATAGAGGAAAAACTGTTTTTT; CDR3: CASSPVTGVSPDIEEKLFF; size: once; D: TRBD1; V: TRBV18; J: TRBJ1-4
DNA: TGTGCCACCAGTGATCCTAGCGGGCAGGGTATCTATGGCTACACCTTC; CDR3: CATSDPSGQGIYGYTF; size: NA; D: NA; V: TRBV24-1; J: TRBJ1-2
DNA: TGTGCGGTGGGGACAGGGCCTGGAAACACCATATATTTT; CDR3: CAVGTGPGNTIYF; size: NA; D: TRBD1; V: TRBV12-3/TRBV12-4; J: TRBJ1-3
DNA: TGCGCCAGCAGGGTGGAGGGCAGGGGAAACACCATATATTTT; CDR3: CASRVEGRGNTIYF; size: NA; D: NA; V: TRBV4-1; J: TRBJ1-3
DNA: TGTGCCAGCAGCCCCCGGGGGATCTATGGCTACACCTTC; CDR3: CASSPRGIYGYTF; size: NA; D: NA; V: TRBV5-6; J: TRBJ1-2
DNA: TGTGCCAGCAGCCTAAAAATCAGGGGGCTTGGAAACACCATATATTTT; CDR3: CASSLKIRGLGNTIYF; size: NA; D: TRBD1; V: TRBV3-1/TRBV3-2; J: TRBJ1-3
DNA: TGTGCCAGCAAACGGCAGGGGGTGAACACTGAAGCTTTCTTT; CDR3: CASKRQGVNTEAFF; size: NA; D: TRBD1; V: TRBV6-5; J: TRBJ1-1
DNA: TGTGCCAGTAGTAGACAGGGCGGGACTGAAGCTTTCTTT; CDR3: CASSRQGGTEAFF; size: few; D: TRBD1; V: TRBV19; J: TRBJ1-1
DNA: TGTGCCACCAGCAGAGACCCGGGGTCCCAAGAGACCCAGTACTTC; CDR3: CATSRDPGSQETQYF; size: NA; D: NA; V: TRBV15; J: TRBJ2-5
DNA: TGCGCCAGCAGCCCCACGTGGGGGGGCCAGGGGTTTTTGGCTGAGCAGTTCTTC; CDR3: CASSPTWGGQGFLAEQFF; size: once; D: NA; V: TRBV4-3; J: TRBJ2-1
DNA: TGTGCCAGCAGCTTAGGGGCCAGGCCTCTGCAGTACTTC; CDR3: CASSLGARPLQYF; size: NA; D: NA; V: TRBV7-9; J: TRBJ2-7
DNA: TGTGCCTGGAGTGTACCACGACTTACGTTCCCACGTAAGTTGGGCACTGAAGCTTTCTTT; CDR3: CAWSVPRLTFPRKLGTEAFF; size: NA; D: NA; V: TRBV30; J: TRBJ1-1
DNA: TGTGCCAGCAGCCCCGATAGGGGGCTTTCTGGAAACACCATATATTTT; CDR3: CASSPDRGLSGNTIYF; size: NA; D: TRBD1; V: TRBV7-9; J: TRBJ1-3
DNA: TGTGCCAGCAGCTCTGGACAGGGGTATGGCTACACCTTC; CDR3: CASSSGQGYGYTF; size: NA; D: TRBD1; V: TRBV7-3; J: TRBJ1-2
DNA: TGTGCCAGCCGCCTTCAGAATTCACCCCTCCACTTT; CDR3: CASRLQNSPLHF; size: NA; D: NA; V: TRBV7-8; J: TRBJ1-6
DNA: TGTGCCACCTCCGCGGCCCCGTTCACCGGGGAGCTGTTTTTT; CDR3: CATSAAPFTGELFF; size: NA; D: NA; V: TRBV10-3; J: TRBJ2-2
DNA: TGCGCCAGCAGACAGATAATCAACACTGAAGCTTTCTTT; CDR3: CASRQIINTEAFF; size: NA; D: NA; V: TRBV5-1; J: TRBJ1-1
DNA: TGCGCCAGCAGTTGGACAGGGGAAACCGGGGAGCTGTTTTTT; CDR3: CASSWTGETGELFF; size: once; D: TRBD1; V: TRBV5-1; J: TRBJ2-2
DNA: TGTGCTACACCATCCCGGGACTCCAATAGCAATGAGCAGTTCTTC; CDR3: CATPSRDSNSNEQFF; size: NA; D: NA; V: TRBV12-5; J: TRBJ2-1
DNA: TGTGCCACTGGGACTAGCGGGGGGGACGGCGCCGGGGAGCTGTTTTTT; CDR3: CATGTSGGDGAGELFF; size: NA; D: TRBD2; V: TRBV2; J: TRBJ2-2
DNA: TGTGCCAGCCGCCGGACAGGAAACTCTGGAAACACCATATATTTT; CDR3: CASRRTGNSGNTIYF; size: NA; D: TRBD1; V: TRBV6-2/TRBV6-3; J: TRBJ1-3
DNA: TGTGCCAGTAGTCCCTGGCTTGCGGACAGGGTGTATGGCTACACCTTC; CDR3: CASSPWLADRVYGYTF; size: NA; D: TRBD1; V: TRBV19; J: TRBJ1-2
DNA: TGTGCCAGTAGTATAGGGACAGCGAAAAACATTCAGTACTTC; CDR3: CASSIGTAKNIQYF; size: NA; D: NA; V: TRBV19; J: TRBJ2-4
DNA: TGCAGCGTTGTAGGAGACAGGGGCACTGAAGCTTTCTTT; CDR3: CSVVGDRGTEAFF; size: few; D: TRBD1; V: TRBV29-1; J: TRBJ1-1
DNA: TGTGCCAGCAGCCAAGATCTTACTAGCGGGGCAGATACGCAGTATTTT; CDR3: CASSQDLTSGADTQYF; size: few; D: TRBD2; V: TRBV4-2; J: TRBJ2-3
DNA: TGTGCCAGCAGTGAGACATTGACAGGGTCTACTGAAGCTTTCTTT; CDR3: CASSETLTGSTEAFF; size: NA; D: TRBD1; V: TRBV25-1; J: TRBJ1-1
DNA: TGTGCCAGCAGTAGCCAGGGGCCGAACACCGGGGAGCTGTTTTTT; CDR3: CASSSQGPNTGELFF; size: few; D: NA; V: TRBV6-5; J: TRBJ2-2
DNA: TGTGCCATCAGGGGGCGCCTAAGTTACGAGCAGTACTTC; CDR3: CAIRGRLSYEQYF; size: few; D: NA; V: TRBV10-3; J: TRBJ2-7
DNA: TGTGCCAGCAGCGGATTGACAGGGGGTATCCACGAGCAGTACTTC; CDR3: CASSGLTGGIHEQYF; size: NA; D: TRBD1; V: TRBV9; J: TRBJ2-7
DNA: TGCGCCAGCAGCGCCCTTAGCGGGGGGGTTTACAATGAGCAGTTCTTC; CDR3: CASSALSGGVYNEQFF; size: once; D: TRBD2; V: TRBV4-3; J: TRBJ2-1